The rows below give T cell receptor beta chains drawn from one sample of a study of cytomegalovirus exposure and HLA in healthy donors. This table comes from immunoSEQ multiplex PCR, and its TCRdb copy is limited to in-frame clones, with some not included. The repertoire holds around 220,000 clones, with just over 85% as singletons. The specimen sequenced was PBMCs. The receptors stem from a woman aged 18-29 years in good health and CMV-seronegative. Each CDR3 is given with its conserved first and last residue. The order of the fields is J gene, D gene, clone size, V gene, CDR3 DNA, CDR3 protein. D genes are given only for firm matches. Clone size is shown for a subset of rows, as once, few, many or a class of expanded clone.

j_call: TRBJ2-3; d_call: .; clone_size: .; v_call: TRBV28; cdr3_nt: TGTGCCAGCAGTTTGTCCGGGGGTACGCAGTATTTT; cdr3_aa: CASSLSGGTQYF
j_call: TRBJ2-3; d_call: TRBD2; clone_size: .; v_call: TRBV5-6; cdr3_nt: TGTGCCAGCAGCGGTGGACTAGCGGGACCAACAGATACGCAGTATTTT; cdr3_aa: CASSGGLAGPTDTQYF
j_call: TRBJ2-3; d_call: .; clone_size: .; v_call: TRBV5-4; cdr3_nt: TGTGCCAGCAGCCTACAGGTGGCCTACACAGATACGCAGTATTTT; cdr3_aa: CASSLQVAYTDTQYF
j_call: TRBJ2-7; d_call: .; clone_size: once; v_call: TRBV7-2; cdr3_nt: TGTGCCAGCAGCTTAGAGGAGTGGTACGAGCAGTACTTC; cdr3_aa: CASSLEEWYEQYF
j_call: TRBJ1-3; d_call: .; clone_size: once; v_call: TRBV14; cdr3_nt: TGTGCCAGCAGTCAGTCCGCTGGAAACACCATATATTTT; cdr3_aa: CASSQSAGNTIYF
j_call: TRBJ2-1; d_call: TRBD2; clone_size: .; v_call: TRBV30; cdr3_nt: TGTGCCTGGAGTGAGATACTAGCGGGAGATTATAATGAGCAGTTCTTC; cdr3_aa: CAWSEILAGDYNEQFF
j_call: TRBJ1-5; d_call: .; clone_size: .; v_call: TRBV27; cdr3_nt: TGTGCCAGCAGTTTTGGGAGTAGCAATCAGCCCCAGCATTTT; cdr3_aa: CASSFGSSNQPQHF
j_call: TRBJ2-1; d_call: TRBD2; clone_size: .; v_call: TRBV4-2; cdr3_nt: TGTGCCAGCAGCCAAGAGGGCCTAGCGGTTTACAATGAGCAGTTCTTC; cdr3_aa: CASSQEGLAVYNEQFF
j_call: TRBJ2-3; d_call: .; clone_size: .; v_call: TRBV7-6; cdr3_nt: TGTGCCAGCAGCTTACCGGCGGGGACAGATACGCAGTATTTT; cdr3_aa: CASSLPAGTDTQYF
j_call: TRBJ1-2; d_call: .; clone_size: .; v_call: TRBV11-2; cdr3_nt: TGTGCCAGCAGCTTAAATAGGGGCAACTATGGCTACACCTTC; cdr3_aa: CASSLNRGNYGYTF
j_call: TRBJ1-2; d_call: .; clone_size: .; v_call: TRBV7-9; cdr3_nt: TGTGCCAGCACCCTGGGGGGGATCTATGGCTACACCTTC; cdr3_aa: CASTLGGIYGYTF
j_call: TRBJ1-4; d_call: TRBD1; clone_size: .; v_call: TRBV15; cdr3_nt: TGTGCCACCAGCAGGCAGGGGGACAGTAATGAAAAACTGTTTTTT; cdr3_aa: CATSRQGDSNEKLFF
j_call: TRBJ2-7; d_call: TRBD2; clone_size: few; v_call: TRBV5-4; cdr3_nt: TGTGCCAGCAGCGGGGGTAGCGGGAGGGCTCTCTACGAGCAGTACTTC; cdr3_aa: CASSGGSGRALYEQYF
j_call: TRBJ2-3; d_call: TRBD2; clone_size: .; v_call: TRBV6-5; cdr3_nt: TGTGCCAGCAGTCGGGGGGGCGCAGATACGCAGTATTTT; cdr3_aa: CASSRGGADTQYF
j_call: TRBJ2-7; d_call: .; clone_size: .; v_call: TRBV7-9; cdr3_nt: TGTGCCAGCAGCTTCTCGGCAGGGATCAACGAGCAGTACTTC; cdr3_aa: CASSFSAGINEQYF
j_call: TRBJ2-7; d_call: .; clone_size: .; v_call: TRBV11-2; cdr3_nt: TGTGCCAGCAGCCCCGAGACAGGTTGGGAGCAGTACTTC; cdr3_aa: CASSPETGWEQYF
j_call: TRBJ1-4; d_call: TRBD1; clone_size: .; v_call: TRBV4-1; cdr3_nt: TGCGCCAGCAGCCAAGACGACAGGGGTAATGAAAAACTGTTTTTT; cdr3_aa: CASSQDDRGNEKLFF
j_call: TRBJ1-1; d_call: .; clone_size: .; v_call: TRBV4-1; cdr3_nt: TGCGCCAGCAGGGGGGGGGTAATGAACACTGAAGCTTTCTTT; cdr3_aa: CASRGGVMNTEAFF
j_call: TRBJ2-1; d_call: TRBD2; clone_size: .; v_call: TRBV7-2; cdr3_nt: TGTGCCAGCAGCCCAAGCGGGGGGTCCTACAATGAGCAGTTCTTC; cdr3_aa: CASSPSGGSYNEQFF
j_call: TRBJ2-2; d_call: .; clone_size: .; v_call: TRBV5-1; cdr3_nt: TGCGCCAGCAGCGTCGAATTCGAGCTCACCGGGGAGCTGTTTTTT; cdr3_aa: CASSVEFELTGELFF
j_call: TRBJ1-1; d_call: .; clone_size: .; v_call: TRBV5-1; cdr3_nt: TGCGCCAGCAGCTTGGCCGGGGGGCAGAGTGAAGCTTTCTTT; cdr3_aa: CASSLAGGQSEAFF
j_call: TRBJ1-1; d_call: .; clone_size: .; v_call: TRBV30; cdr3_nt: TGTGCCTGGAGTGTCGGAGACACTGAAGCTTTCTTT; cdr3_aa: CAWSVGDTEAFF
j_call: TRBJ2-7; d_call: .; clone_size: .; v_call: TRBV15; cdr3_nt: TGTGCCACCAGCAGAGAAAAAGCACTTCCGGGGGAGCAGTACTTC; cdr3_aa: CATSREKALPGEQYF
j_call: TRBJ2-2; d_call: TRBD2; clone_size: .; v_call: TRBV7-9; cdr3_nt: TGTGCCAGCAGCGCGAGCGGGAGAGGGACCGGGGAGCTGTTTTTT; cdr3_aa: CASSASGRGTGELFF
j_call: TRBJ2-7; d_call: TRBD2; clone_size: .; v_call: TRBV4-2; cdr3_nt: TGTGCCAGCTCCGGGACTAGCGGTTCCTACGAGCAGTACTTC; cdr3_aa: CASSGTSGSYEQYF
j_call: TRBJ2-2; d_call: .; clone_size: .; v_call: TRBV19; cdr3_nt: TGTGCCAGTAGTATAGAGGGGCTCGGGGAGCTGTTTTTT; cdr3_aa: CASSIEGLGELFF
j_call: TRBJ2-7; d_call: .; clone_size: .; v_call: TRBV7-9; cdr3_nt: TGTGCCAGCAGCTTCAACCAGAGGTATAAGCAGTACTTC; cdr3_aa: CASSFNQRYKQYF
j_call: TRBJ1-5; d_call: .; clone_size: few; v_call: TRBV4-1; cdr3_nt: TGCGCCAGCAGCCGGACAACAGGAAATAGCAATCAGCCCCAGCATTTT; cdr3_aa: CASSRTTGNSNQPQHF
j_call: TRBJ1-1; d_call: TRBD1; clone_size: .; v_call: TRBV4-1; cdr3_nt: TGCGCCAGCAGCCAAGCGGGGCTGACAGGGGCCACTGAAGCTTTCTTT; cdr3_aa: CASSQAGLTGATEAFF
j_call: TRBJ2-3; d_call: TRBD1; clone_size: once; v_call: TRBV27; cdr3_nt: TGTGCCAGCAGTTTATCAGGGGACAGCTTTTTCACAGATACGCAGTATTTT; cdr3_aa: CASSLSGDSFFTDTQYF
j_call: TRBJ1-4; d_call: .; clone_size: .; v_call: TRBV2; cdr3_nt: TGTGCCAGCAGTGATGGGGGGGCTAATGAAAAACTGTTTTTT; cdr3_aa: CASSDGGANEKLFF
j_call: TRBJ2-1; d_call: .; clone_size: once; v_call: TRBV14; cdr3_nt: TGTGCCAGCAGCCCTCGGACTTTCAGCTCCTACAATGAGCAGTTCTTC; cdr3_aa: CASSPRTFSSYNEQFF
j_call: TRBJ1-1; d_call: TRBD1; clone_size: .; v_call: TRBV5-6; cdr3_nt: TGTGCCAGCAGCAACAGGGGGCGACCCTCTGAAGCTTTCTTT; cdr3_aa: CASSNRGRPSEAFF
j_call: TRBJ1-2; d_call: .; clone_size: .; v_call: TRBV5-6; cdr3_nt: TGTGCCAGCAGCTTGGCGGACTATGGCTACACCTTC; cdr3_aa: CASSLADYGYTF
j_call: TRBJ2-3; d_call: .; clone_size: .; v_call: TRBV2; cdr3_nt: TGTGCCAGCAGTGACGGGGGGCGTTTGTCAGATACGCAGTATTTT; cdr3_aa: CASSDGGRLSDTQYF
j_call: TRBJ2-2; d_call: TRBD1; clone_size: few; v_call: TRBV18; cdr3_nt: TGTGCCAGCTCACCACCACAGGGGGCCGCGAACACCGGGGAGCTGTTTTTT; cdr3_aa: CASSPPQGAANTGELFF
j_call: TRBJ2-5; d_call: TRBD2; clone_size: .; v_call: TRBV9; cdr3_nt: TGTGCCAGCAGCGTAGATCCAGCGGGAGGCCAGAAAGAGACCCAGTACTTC; cdr3_aa: CASSVDPAGGQKETQYF
j_call: TRBJ1-1; d_call: .; clone_size: .; v_call: TRBV29-1; cdr3_nt: TGCAGCGGATATTCTATGAACACTGAAGCTTTCTTT; cdr3_aa: CSGYSMNTEAFF
j_call: TRBJ2-5; d_call: .; clone_size: .; v_call: TRBV11-2; cdr3_nt: TGTGCCAGCAGCTCTATGGTCCAAGAGACCCAGTACTTC; cdr3_aa: CASSSMVQETQYF
j_call: TRBJ2-1; d_call: .; clone_size: .; v_call: TRBV27; cdr3_nt: TGTGCCAGCAGCTCCCCGAGCCGAAGCTCCTACAATGAGCAGTTCTTC; cdr3_aa: CASSSPSRSSYNEQFF
j_call: TRBJ2-7; d_call: TRBD1; clone_size: .; v_call: TRBV30; cdr3_nt: TGTGCCTGGGAGCCGGGACAGGGGGCCTACGAGCAGTACTTC; cdr3_aa: CAWEPGQGAYEQYF
j_call: TRBJ2-1; d_call: TRBD2; clone_size: .; v_call: TRBV4-2; cdr3_nt: TGTGCCAGCAGCCAAGGTGGTGCTAGCGGGGCTGAGCAGTTCTTC; cdr3_aa: CASSQGGASGAEQFF
j_call: TRBJ2-3; d_call: TRBD2; clone_size: .; v_call: TRBV9; cdr3_nt: TGTGCCAGCAGCGTAGGACCAGCGGGGACAGATACGCAGTATTTT; cdr3_aa: CASSVGPAGTDTQYF
j_call: TRBJ1-5; d_call: TRBD1; clone_size: few; v_call: TRBV6-5; cdr3_nt: TGTGCCAGCAGCCCCGACAGGGCGGCTAATCAGCCCCAGCATTTT; cdr3_aa: CASSPDRAANQPQHF
j_call: TRBJ2-1; d_call: .; clone_size: .; v_call: TRBV5-6; cdr3_nt: TGTGCCAGCAGGGCAGGGACATACAATGAGCAGTTCTTC; cdr3_aa: CASRAGTYNEQFF
j_call: TRBJ2-3; d_call: TRBD2; clone_size: .; v_call: TRBV5-5; cdr3_nt: TGTGCCAGCACCCCTCGGGAGGGATGGGATACGCAGTATTTT; cdr3_aa: CASTPREGWDTQYF
j_call: TRBJ1-2; d_call: TRBD1; clone_size: .; v_call: TRBV2; cdr3_nt: TGTGCCAGCAGTGAGGGACAGGCTGGTAACTATGGCTACACCTTC; cdr3_aa: CASSEGQAGNYGYTF
j_call: TRBJ2-7; d_call: .; clone_size: .; v_call: TRBV29-1; cdr3_nt: TGCAGCGTGTCGGTAGATTACGAGCAGTACTTC; cdr3_aa: CSVSVDYEQYF
j_call: TRBJ2-7; d_call: TRBD1; clone_size: .; v_call: TRBV6-5; cdr3_nt: TGTGCCAGCAGACTGACAGGGTCCCACGAGCAGTACTTC; cdr3_aa: CASRLTGSHEQYF
j_call: TRBJ1-1; d_call: .; clone_size: .; v_call: TRBV15; cdr3_nt: TGTGCCACAGGCGGGGGGGCGCTGAACACTGAAGCTTTCTTT; cdr3_aa: CATGGGALNTEAFF